The 23 T cell receptor beta chains presented below share a single source sample, sequenced in a study of OX40 agonist ivuxolimab in advanced cancers. Libraries were constructed by the immunoSEQ multiplex PCR assay. TCRdb re-hosts the immuneACCESS table, in-frame sequences only. Its copies lack some clones; in the studies checked, an unresolved V gene accounts for under half of them, and the cause for the rest is not known. A total of some 10,000 clones appear in this sample, approximately 87% of them only once. The ten largest clones add up to about 13% of the sample. The sample was CD4+ or CD8+ T cells sorted from blood, taken in a trial of the OX40 agonist ivuxolimab. Receptors were obtained from an adult with an advanced solid tumor such as melanoma, head and neck, liver or kidney cancer.

The rearrangement joins TRBV6-4 to TRBJ2-1; TRBD2 is a possible D gene (6 bases). The CDR3 length is 15 residues. The germline V gene has CDR1 MRHNA and CDR2 SNTAGT. Between the trimmed V and J ends, which lost 5 bases and 5 bases, there was a span of 16 bases. The CDR3 is CASSIILASNNEQFF. CDR3 nucleotide sequence: TGTGCCAGCAGTATAATCCTAGCGAGCAACAATGAGCAGTTCTTC.

This clone appeared once. CDR3 DNA: TGTGCCAGCAGCGTCAGGGCCCTGCCCTACGAGCAGTACTTC. It yields the protein CASSVRALPYEQYF. V usage is TRBV11-1 and J usage is TRBJ2-7; D may be TRBD1 (5 bases). The germline CDR1 and CDR2 sequences are SGHAT and FQDESV (reference sequence). This CDR3 is built from 14 residues. V lost 5 bases to trimming and J lost 2 bases, with 13 bases between them.

This rearrangement joins TRBV29-1 to TRBJ1-2, with D possibly TRBD1 on 5 matching bases. V was clipped by 7 bases and J by 5 bases, with 11 bases between them. CDR3 length equals 11 residues. CDR1 is SQVTM, CDR2 ANQGSEA, per germline. CDR3 sequence: CSAGTEYGYTF. The CDR3, as DNA: TGCAGCGCTGGGACGGAATATGGCTACACCTTC.

The V and J genes are TRBV7-2 and TRBJ2-2; no definite D call. The CDR3 consists of 14 residues. Germline V lookup: CDR1 SGHTA, CDR2 FQGNSA. The V gene lost 8 bases and the J gene lost 7 bases, with 17 bases spanning the gap. In DNA form, the CDR3 reads TGTGCCAGCGGATGGACCATCGAAAACGGGGAGCTGTTTTTT. It codes for CASGWTIENGELFF.

V gene TRBV5-1 combines with J gene TRBJ1-1; 8 nucleotides align to TRBD1. Germline CDR1 is SGHRS and CDR2 is YFSETQ. The CDR3 extends over 17 amino acids. With V trimmed by 0 bases and J by 0 bases, 7 bases remained unmatched. CDR3: CASSLVGQGQLNTEAFF. CDR3 DNA: TGCGCCAGCAGCTTGGTTGGACAGGGACAGTTGAACACTGAAGCTTTCTTT.

The chain couples TRBV28 to TRBJ2-1; D perhaps matches TRBD1 (5 bases). The CDR3 runs 14 residues. V dropped 11 bases and J dropped 7 bases, with 21 bases sitting between them. Germline V lookup: CDR1 MDHEN, CDR2 SYDVKM. The CDR3 nucleotides read TGTGCCGCTCAAGCAGGGAATGTCTTAAATGAGCAGTTCTTC. It encodes CAAQAGNVLNEQFF.

The chain has TRBV28 and TRBJ1-1, with 11 positions matching TRBD1. V was pared by 4 bases and J by 1 base, with 11 bases of the junction left unmatched. Germline values: CDR1 MDHEN, CDR2 SYDVKM. There are 18 residues in the CDR3. CDR3 sequence reads: CASSSSRTGGLRNTEAFF. The DNA for the CDR3 is TGTGCCAGCAGTTCATCTAGGACAGGGGGCCTTAGGAACACTGAAGCTTTCTTT.

The chain employs TRBV28 and TRBJ2-3, with D perhaps matching TRBD1 (5 bases). Trimming cost V 3 bases and J 4 bases, with 14 bases left between them. The germline V gene encodes CDR1 MDHEN and CDR2 SYDVKM. The CDR3 has 15 amino acids. The CDR3 sequence: CASSLGQQLADTQYF. The DNA of the CDR3 is TGTGCCAGCAGTTTGGGGCAACAGCTGGCAGATACGCAGTATTTT.

The rearrangement links TRBV7-2 to TRBJ2-7; 7 bases match TRBD1. With 6 bases clipped from V and 0 bases from J, the junction kept 2 bases outside the gene matches. From germline, CDR1 is SGHTA and CDR2 FQGNSA. The CDR3 consists of 13 residues. Here the CDR3 reads CASRGDSSYEQYF. CDR3 DNA sequence: TGTGCCAGCAGGGGGGACAGCTCCTACGAGCAGTACTTC.

The gene calls are TRBV7-9 and TRBJ2-7, with D tentatively TRBD1 (8 bases). The length of the CDR3 is 15 residues. The germline V and J ends were trimmed by 4 bases and 2 bases, with 15 bases remaining between them. Per germline, CDR1 SEHNR and CDR2 FQNEAQ (reference sequence). The CDR3 reads CASSSQTGGAYEQYF. DNA of the CDR3: TGTGCCAGCAGCTCCCAAACAGGGGGGGCCTACGAGCAGTACTTC.

This clone was picked up one time. The gene calls are TRBV27 and TRBJ2-7; 8 bases are a match to TRBD2. Germline V gene lookup returns CDR1 MNHEY and CDR2 SMNVEV (reference sequence). V dropped 5 bases and J dropped 4; count of bases not matched to a gene: 7. There are 14 residues in the CDR3. The CDR3 here is CASSLVGGGYEQYF. The CDR3 nucleotides are TGTGCCAGCAGTCTGGTGGGCGGGGGGTACGAGCAGTACTTC.

DNA for the CDR3: TGCGCCAGCAGAGAGGTCGGACAGGGGAACACTGAAGCTTTCTTT. It yields the protein CASREVGQGNTEAFF. The chain links TRBV4-1 to TRBJ1-1, with 8 bases lining up with TRBD1. This CDR3 is built from 15 residues. V shed 6 bases and J 1 base; nucleotides not matched to a gene: 7. From germline, CDR1 is MGHRA and CDR2 YSYEKL.

V usage is TRBV4-2 and J usage is TRBJ1-4; TRBD1 agrees at 7 bases. Trimming at V came to 0 bases and at J to 14 bases, leaving 15 bases not matched to a gene. The CDR3 length is 16 residues. The germline CDR1 and CDR2 sequences are LGHNA and YNFKEQ. CDR3 in DNA: TGTGCCAGCAGCCAAGAGGGACCGACAGGGTTTTACGCTCTGTTTTTT. Translating it yields CASSQEGPTGFYALFF.

V is TRBV7-6 and J is TRBJ2-3, with 16 bases aligning to TRBD2. J gave up 3 bases and V 1 base, and 4 bases lay outside the gene matches. Germline V gene data show CDR1 as SGHVS and CDR2 as FNYEAQ. The CDR3 loop spans 18 amino acids. The CDR3 DNA sequence: TGTGCCAGCAGCTTAGAAGGGACTAGCGGGGGGGTTACAGATACGCAGTATTTT. Its protein product is CASSLEGTSGGVTDTQYF.

CDR3 in amino acids: CASSLTQGAGETQYF. CDR3 bases: TGTGCCAGCAGTCTAACCCAGGGGGCGGGAGAGACCCAGTACTTC. This chain uses TRBV7-8 with TRBJ2-5, with 8 bases aligning to TRBD1. The CDR3 has 15 residues. Germline V gene sequence: CDR1 SGHVS, CDR2 FQNEAQ. The trim removed 6 bases at V and 4 bases at J, leaving 10 bases unmatched.

This chain links TRBV9 with TRBJ1-1; maybe TRBD1 (6 bases). There are 13 residues in the CDR3. The V gene's germline CDR1 is SGDLS and CDR2 YYNGEE. Trimming pared 4 bases from V and 4 bases from J, leaving 11 bases between. The CDR3 DNA reads TGTGCCAGCAGCTTGGGAGGGGGCACTGAAGCTTTCTTT. This sequence encodes CASSLGGGTEAFF.

The chain joins TRBV4-1 to TRBJ2-7; perhaps TRBD1 as D (6 bases). The CDR3 has 15 amino acids. CDR1 is MGHRA, CDR2 YSYEKL, per germline. V gave up 0 bases and J gave up 2 bases, with 11 bases separating them. Here the CDR3 reads CASSQDSPGAYEQYF. CDR3 coding DNA: TGCGCCAGCAGCCAAGATTCCCCAGGGGCCTACGAGCAGTACTTC.

The sample holds a few counts of this clone. The chain couples TRBV7-8 to TRBJ2-5; D perhaps matches TRBD2 (6 bases). Per the germline V gene, CDR1 is SGHVS and CDR2 is FQNEAQ. CDR3 size: 13 residues. Deletions cut 3 bases from V and 5 bases from J, with 10 bases between. The CDR3, as DNA: TGTGCCAGCAGCTTTCCGGGGGTGGAGACCCAGTACTTC. It specifies CASSFPGVETQYF.

The chain has TRBV19 and TRBJ1-1; 7 bases agree with TRBD1. J lost 9 bases, V lost 1 base, and 5 bases had no gene match. The CDR3 totals 13 residues. Looked up from germline, CDR1 is LNHDA and CDR2 is SQIVND (reference sequence). In DNA, the CDR3 is TGTGCCAGTAGTATAGTGTCGGGACAGCAAGCTTTCTTT. It codes for CASSIVSGQQAFF. The full variable domain, in which reference TRBV19 and TRBJ1-1 provide the parts outside the CDR3, is DGGITQSPKYLFRKEGQNVTLSCEQNLNHDAMYWYRQDPGQGLRLIYYSQIVNDFQKGDIAEGYSVSREKKESFPLTVTSAQKNPTAFYLCASSIVSGQQAFFGQGTRLTVV.

The chain carries TRBV7-8 and TRBJ1-1; D gene unclear. With 5 bases removed from V and 7 bases from J, the gap between germline ends came to 11 bases. Germline lookup yields CDR1 SGHVS and CDR2 FQNEAQ. This CDR3 region has 12 residues. DNA for the CDR3: TGTGCCAGCAGCCTGGACGGGCTTGAAGCTTTCTTT. This sequence encodes CASSLDGLEAFF.

The CDR3 loop reads CSAIETGGYTF. Written as DNA, the CDR3 is TGCAGTGCTATTGAGACGGGTGGCTACACCTTC. This chain uses TRBV20-1 with TRBJ1-2; D call uncertain. The CDR3 totals 11 residues. Germline CDR1 is DFQATT and CDR2 is SNEGSKA (reference sequence). The ends were cut back, 4 bases at V and 7 bases at J, with 10 bases in the middle.

The CDR3 region has the DNA TGTGCCAGTAGTACCTGGACAGGCTACGCTGTCGTCAACACCGGGGAGCTGTTTTTT. Its translation is CASSTWTGYAVVNTGELFF. The chain uses TRBV19 and TRBJ2-2, with TRBD1 matching over 7 bases. CDR3 size: 19 residues. CDR1 is LNHDA, CDR2 SQIVND, per germline (reference sequence). V lost 4 bases, J lost 2 bases, and 16 bases stayed unmatched.

V is TRBV11-2 and J is TRBJ2-7; a weak D match, TRBD1 (6 bases). The germline V gene has CDR1 SGHAT and CDR2 FQNNGV. CDR3 length: 13 amino acids. Trimming stripped 3 bases from V and 6 bases from J, with 12 bases between. The CDR3 loop is CASSFGQFSEQYF. The CDR3, as DNA: TGTGCCAGCAGCTTCGGACAGTTTAGCGAGCAGTACTTC.